This T cell receptor (beta chain) appears in the sequencing data of a study of blood T cells in healthy people across ages. Findings of the study overall: Whereas aged donors had fewer naive CD4+ cells, long-lived donors had more of them and higher diversity. TCR beta diversity was tightly associated with the proportion of naive T cells.

In germline, CDR1 is KGHDR, CDR2 SFDVKD. The V and J ends lost 9 bases and 0 bases respectively, with 9 bases between them. This CDR3 contains 13 residues. For the second PCR, which ran for 7 to 11 cycles, a sample-barcoded 5' primer and a J-beta primer mix were used. In TCRdb, the 5' RACE reads were re-called with MiXCR into one record per CDR3 protein. The profile covers roughly 1,100,000 distinct CDR3 sequences, with approximately 26% appearing a single time and around 0.75% taken by the ten largest. This clonotype appeared a few times. As yet, its antigen is unknown. These data were also reused for a study on T cells of mothers and their children. As that report states: In unrelated and related pairs, TCR recombination output is shaped in a similar way by thymic selection.

V is TRBV24-1 and J is TRBJ2-3; no firm D call. Input material: blood. The receptor was derived from a girl aged 2-10 years in good health. CDR3 in amino acids: CATAGTSTDTQYF. DNA of the CDR3: TGTGCCACCGCAGGTACTAGCACAGATACGCAGTATTTT.